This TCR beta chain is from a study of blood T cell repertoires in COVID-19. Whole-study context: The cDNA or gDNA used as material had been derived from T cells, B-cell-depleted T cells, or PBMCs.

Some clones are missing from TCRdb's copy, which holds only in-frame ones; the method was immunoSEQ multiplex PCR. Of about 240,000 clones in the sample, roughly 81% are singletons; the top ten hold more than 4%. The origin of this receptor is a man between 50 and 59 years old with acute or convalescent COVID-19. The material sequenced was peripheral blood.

CDR3 in DNA: TGCGCCAGCAGCTTGGCTAGCGGGGGTTTCTACGAGCAGTACTTC. Its protein product is CASSLASGGFYEQYF. The chain joins TRBV5-1 to TRBJ2-7, with TRBD2 matching 10 bases. With V trimmed by 0 bases and J by 3 bases, 3 bases remained unmatched. The CDR3 length is 15 residues. The germline V gene encodes CDR1 SGHRS and CDR2 YFSETQ.